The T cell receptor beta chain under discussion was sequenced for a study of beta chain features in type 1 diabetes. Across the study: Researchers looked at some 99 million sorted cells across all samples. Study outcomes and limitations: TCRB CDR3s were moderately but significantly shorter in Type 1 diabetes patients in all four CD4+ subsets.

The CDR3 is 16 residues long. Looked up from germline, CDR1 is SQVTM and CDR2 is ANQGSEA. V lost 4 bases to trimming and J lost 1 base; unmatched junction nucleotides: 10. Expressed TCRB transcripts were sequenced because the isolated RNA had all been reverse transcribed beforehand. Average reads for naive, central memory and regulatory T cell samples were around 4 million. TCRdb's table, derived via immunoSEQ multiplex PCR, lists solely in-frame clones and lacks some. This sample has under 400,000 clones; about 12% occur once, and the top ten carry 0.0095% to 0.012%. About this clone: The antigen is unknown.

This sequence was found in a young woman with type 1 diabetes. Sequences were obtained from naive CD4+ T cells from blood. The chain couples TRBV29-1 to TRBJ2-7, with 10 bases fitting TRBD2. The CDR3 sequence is CSVVGGTSADSYEQYF. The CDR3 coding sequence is TGCAGCGTTGTGGGGGGGACTAGCGCAGATTCCTACGAGCAGTACTTC.